Listed here are 30 T cell receptor beta chains from one sample, sequenced in a study of cytomegalovirus exposure and HLA in healthy donors. Vbeta (60) and Jbeta (13) primers were used in the PCR. Measured with immunoSEQ multiplex PCR; TCRdb has only the in-frame clones, and not every one. The data hold approximately 74,000 clones, with approximately 71% observed a single time. Sequenced sample: PBMCs. These receptors all stem from a man aged 55 to 70 in good health and CMV-seropositive.

The V and J genes are TRBV9 and TRBJ1-4; the match to TRBD1 covers 10 bases. This CDR3 has 16 residues. The J segment lost 8 bases and the V segment lost 0 bases, leaving 7 bases of the junction unmatched. In germline, CDR1 is SGDLS, CDR2 YYNGEE. DNA of the CDR3: TGTGCCAGCAGCGTAGGGGGGGGACAGGGGAGCGAAAAACTGTTTTTT. This sequence encodes CASSVGGGQGSEKLFF.

This clone showed up just a few times. The germline gene is not matched at one end of the junction; a read error may be the cause. This chain uses TRBV4-1 with TRBJ2-7; 8 positions match TRBD2. CDR1 and CDR2 from the germline V gene are MGHRA and YSYEKL. The CDR3 has 15 amino acids. CDR3 DNA: TGTGCCAGCAGCCAAGTTAGCGGGGATTCCTACGAGCAGTACTTC. This gives the protein CASSQVSGDSYEQYF.

In its sample, this clone was seen once. The chain carries TRBV27 and TRBJ2-7; a weak D match, TRBD2 (6 bases). Germline assignment: CDR1 MNHEY and CDR2 SMNVEV (reference sequence). V lost 4 bases and J 3 bases, leaving 13 bases between the germline ends. CDR3 length: 14 amino acids. Written as DNA, the CDR3 is TGTGCCAGCAGTTATCAGGGACTCTACTACGAGCAGTACTTC. It is translated as CASSYQGLYYEQYF.

CDR3: CASSLSRGSYEQYF. CDR3 DNA: TGTGCCAGCAGTTTATCCCGGGGTTCCTACGAGCAGTACTTC. The chain combines TRBV27 with TRBJ2-7, with D perhaps TRBD2 (5 bases). The length of the CDR3 is 14 residues. Germline CDR1 MNHEY, CDR2 SMNVEV (reference sequence). The germline V and J ends were trimmed by 0 bases and 1 base, with 7 bases remaining between them.

V is TRBV20-1 and J is TRBJ1-4; D is possibly TRBD1 (5 bases). The V end was cut by 6 bases, the J end by 7 bases, with 9 bases between. The CDR3 runs to 11 residues. Germline V gene lookup returns CDR1 DFQATT and CDR2 SNEGSKA (reference sequence). CDR3 residues: CSAGQSEKLFF. The CDR3 region has the DNA TGCAGTGCGGGGCAGAGTGAAAAACTGTTTTTT.

This chain uses TRBV13 with TRBJ2-5; 10 positions agree with TRBD2. The CDR3 covers 17 residues. The V segment lost 4 bases and the J segment 4 bases; nucleotides outside the gene matches: 12. Germline V CDR1 and CDR2: PRHDT, FYEKMQ (reference sequence). The CDR3 sequence: CASSWALAGEGAETQYF. Here the CDR3 DNA reads TGTGCCAGCAGCTGGGCGCTAGCGGGAGAGGGGGCAGAGACCCAGTACTTC.

The V call is TRBV5-1, the J call TRBJ1-1; D is unclear. V shed 0 bases and J shed 3 bases, with 15 bases lying between them. Germline CDR1 reads SGHRS; CDR2 reads YFSETQ. The CDR3 runs 16 residues. The CDR3 DNA reads TGCGCCAGCAGCTTGGGTAGGTCGTTGGGAGACACTGAAGCTTTCTTT. Protein product: CASSLGRSLGDTEAFF.

This clone has a handful of counts. The J gene is TRBJ2-3, the V gene TRBV2, with D possibly matching TRBD1 (5 bases). Trimming stripped 5 bases from V and 3 bases from J, with 9 bases between. From germline, CDR1 is SNHLY and CDR2 FYNNEI. This CDR3 region has 13 residues. The DNA for the CDR3 is TGTGCCAGCAGTAGGGGCTGGACAGATACGCAGTATTTT. It is translated as CASSRGWTDTQYF.

This sequence joins TRBV7-8 and TRBJ1-2, with D perhaps TRBD1 (5 bases). The CDR3 contains 15 residues. Trimming pared 5 bases from V and 7 bases from J, leaving 20 bases between. Germline V gives CDR1 SGHVS, CDR2 FQNEAQ. The CDR3 loop is CASSPVDGAGGGYTF. The CDR3 DNA follows: TGTGCCAGCAGCCCGGTCGATGGGGCCGGTGGTGGCTACACCTTC. Full variable domain (rest looked up from reference TRBV7-8 and TRBJ1-2): GAGVSQSPRYKVAKRGQDVALRCDPISGHVSLFWYQQALGQGPEFLTYFQNEAQLDKSGLPSDRFFAERPEGSVSTLKIQRTQQEDSAVYLCASSPVDGAGGGYTFGSGTRLTVV.

This chain joins TRBV5-1 and TRBJ1-5; possibly TRBD1 for D (6 bases). The V end lost 3 bases, the J end lost 3 bases, and 25 bases lay between the germline ends. CDR1 SGHRS and CDR2 YFSETQ come from the germline V gene. This CDR3 has 19 residues. The CDR3 region has the DNA TGCGCCAGCAGCTCGCTCCCAGCCCACCTTAGACAGGACAATCAGCCCCAGCATTTT. Translating gives CASSSLPAHLRQDNQPQHF. Complete variable domain (other parts from reference TRBV5-1 and TRBJ1-5): KAGVTQTPRYLIKTRGQQVTLSCSPISGHRSVSWYQQTPGQGLQFLFEYFSETQRNKGNFPGRFSGRQFSNSRSEMNVSTLELGDSALYLCASSSLPAHLRQDNQPQHFGDGTRLSIL.

This sequence joins TRBV6-5 and TRBJ1-2, with D tentatively TRBD1 (5 bases). The CDR3 is 13 amino acids. The V gene lost 2 bases and the J gene lost 5 bases, with 9 bases spanning the gap. Germline V CDR1 and CDR2: MNHEY, SVGAGI. In DNA, the CDR3 is TGTGCCAGCAGTTACGGGGGGAAATATGGCTACACCTTC. The encoded protein is CASSYGGKYGYTF.

The V call is TRBV6-5, the J call TRBJ2-1; 9 bases line up with TRBD2. Germline assignment: CDR1 MNHEY and CDR2 SVGAGI. V gave up 5 bases and J gave up 8 bases; unmatched junction bases: 10. The CDR3 extends over 15 amino acids. The CDR3 DNA reads TGTGCCAGCAGTCCCACCGGGACTAGCATCGATGAGCAGTTCTTC. Its translation is CASSPTGTSIDEQFF.

The CDR3 DNA reads as TGCGCCAGCAGCCAAGGTGACAGGGGCTCCTACAATGAGCAGTTCTTC. Translating gives CASSQGDRGSYNEQFF. The V gene is TRBV4-1, the J gene TRBJ2-1, with 8 bases identical to TRBD1. Germline values: CDR1 MGHRA, CDR2 YSYEKL. The CDR3 has 16 residues. The ends lost 1 base at V and 0 bases at J; junction bases unmatched: 2.

Points on this clone: Sequence at one end of the junction differs from germline and may be a read error. The chain is built from TRBV2 and TRBJ1-2; the D is unclear. Germline-derived CDR1 and CDR2 are SNHLY and FYNNEI. CDR3 length equals 15 residues. CDR3 protein: CASGDNRPTSYGYTF. Here the CDR3 DNA reads TGTGCCAGCGGTGACAATCGACCGACTTCTTATGGCTACACCTTC.

J is TRBJ2-7 and V is TRBV11-2; 7 nucleotides match TRBD2. The V and J ends lost 1 base and 3 bases, in that order; junction bases with no gene match: 6. This CDR3 is built from 15 residues. Germline values: CDR1 SGHAT, CDR2 FQNNGV. Here the CDR3 reads CASSLAASGYYEQYF. The CDR3, as DNA: TGTGCCAGCAGCTTAGCGGCTAGCGGATACTACGAGCAGTACTTC.

V and J are TRBV4-1 and TRBJ2-7, with a possible D match to TRBD1 (5 bases). Germline loops: CDR1 MGHRA, CDR2 YSYEKL. This CDR3 contains 14 residues. Trimming left V 1 base short and J 5 bases short, with 12 bases between. The CDR3 spells CASSQGGTFHEQYF. The CDR3 DNA sequence: TGCGCCAGCAGCCAAGGGGGCACCTTCCACGAGCAGTACTTC.

The V gene is TRBV29-1, the J gene TRBJ2-7; 7 positions agree with TRBD1. The CDR3 contains 15 residues. Germline V gives CDR1 SQVTM, CDR2 ANQGSEA. V was pared by 4 bases and J by 2 bases, with 11 bases of the junction left unmatched. In DNA, the CDR3 is TGCAGCGTTGTTGGGGACAGCGGTACAACCTACGAGCAGTACTTC. This translates into CSVVGDSGTTYEQYF.

This sequence joins TRBV27 and TRBJ1-2; D perhaps matches TRBD1 (6 bases). The V end lost 3 bases, the J end lost 6 bases, and 8 bases lay between the germline ends. The CDR3 runs 12 residues. Germline V CDR1 and CDR2: MNHEY, SMNVEV (reference sequence). The CDR3 region has the DNA TGTGCCAGCAGTTTCGCAGGGGATGGCTACACCTTC. Protein: CASSFAGDGYTF.

The rearrangement links TRBV7-2 to TRBJ1-2, with a weak D call TRBD1 (5 bases). CDR1 and CDR2 (germline): SGHTA, FQGNSA. The CDR3 is made up of 16 amino acids. V lost 0 bases to trimming and J lost 1 base, with 12 bases between them. The CDR3 DNA is TGTGCCAGCAGCTTAGCGCTAACAGGCGATAACTATGGCTACACCTTC. Protein product: CASSLALTGDNYGYTF.

The chain uses TRBV6-5 and TRBJ2-7, with D perhaps matching TRBD1 (6 bases). Germline assignment: CDR1 MNHEY and CDR2 SVGAGI. V lost 4 bases to trimming and J lost 6 bases, with 13 bases between them. The CDR3 length is 13 residues. The CDR3 region is CASSLKQGSEQYF. In nucleotides, the CDR3 is TGTGCCAGCAGTTTGAAACAGGGAAGCGAGCAGTACTTC.

This chain joins TRBV5-5 and TRBJ1-1; D is possibly TRBD1 (6 bases). Germline CDR1 is SGHKS and CDR2 is YYEKEE (reference sequence). The CDR3 loop spans 13 amino acids. V was clipped by 3 bases and J by 4 bases, with 10 bases between them. The CDR3 region is CASSSQGSTEAFF. CDR3 nucleotide sequence: TGTGCCAGCAGCTCCCAGGGGAGCACTGAAGCTTTCTTT.

The chain recombines TRBV5-1 with TRBJ2-1; 13 nucleotides align to TRBD2. CDR3 size: 17 residues. V lost 2 bases and J lost 7; bases outside the gene matches: 9. Germline V gene lookup returns CDR1 SGHRS and CDR2 YFSETQ. CDR3 coding DNA: TGCGCCAGCAGCTTAGAGGGGGGGACTAGCGGGAATAATGAGCAGTTCTTC. It codes for CASSLEGGTSGNNEQFF.

The J gene is TRBJ1-1, the V gene TRBV9; D is undetermined. The CDR3 sequence is 14 residues long. Trimming removed 4 bases at V and 5 bases at J, with 15 bases between. The V gene's germline CDR1 is SGDLS and CDR2 YYNGEE. CDR3 loop: CASSPQPAETEAFF. The CDR3 nucleotides are TGTGCCAGCAGCCCCCAGCCCGCGGAGACTGAAGCTTTCTTT. Looking up the rest from reference TRBV9 and TRBJ1-1 gives the full variable domain: DSGVTQTPKHLITATGQRVTLRCSPRSGDLSVYWYQQSLDQGLQFLIQYYNGEERAKGNILERFSAQQFPDLHSELNLSSLELGDSALYFCASSPQPAETEAFFGQGTRLTVV.

The CDR3 DNA reads as TGCGCCAGCAGCGCCCGGGACAGGGTGGTAGGGAATCAGCCCCAGCATTTT. Its translation: CASSARDRVVGNQPQHF. V gene TRBV10-2 combines with J gene TRBJ1-5; the match to TRBD1 covers 9 bases. Germline lookup yields CDR1 WSHSY and CDR2 SAAADI. The CDR3 is 17 amino acids. With V trimmed by 6 bases and J by 4 bases, 13 bases remained unmatched.

The chain has TRBV2 and TRBJ2-3; 8 positions agree with TRBD1. CDR3 length: 15 amino acids. Germline V gene data show CDR1 as SNHLY and CDR2 as FYNNEI. The J segment lost 6 bases and the V segment lost 6 bases, leaving 11 bases of the junction unmatched. The CDR3 spells CASRRGTGGFDTQYF. For the CDR3, the DNA is TGTGCCAGCAGAAGGGGGACAGGAGGGTTTGATACGCAGTATTTT. Together with reference TRBV2 and TRBJ2-3, the CDR3 gives the full variable domain: EPEVTQTPSHQVTQMGQEVILRCVPISNHLYFYWYRQILGQKVEFLVSFYNNEISEKSEIFDDQFSVERPDGSNFTLKIRSTKLEDSAMYFCASRRGTGGFDTQYFGPGTRLTVL.

The chain carries TRBV7-8 and TRBJ1-5, with D unresolved. With 5 bases removed from V and 6 bases from J, the gap between germline ends came to 11 bases. Germline lookup yields CDR1 SGHVS and CDR2 FQNEAQ. The CDR3 is 13 amino acids. The CDR3 region has the DNA TGTGCCAGCAGCCGCGACTCGCGTCAGCCCCAGCATTTT. The encoded protein is CASSRDSRQPQHF.

For the CDR3, the DNA is TGCGCCAGCAGCCAAACCTCAGGGGGCAATCAGCCCCAGCATTTT. This translates into CASSQTSGGNQPQHF. The J gene is TRBJ1-5, the V gene TRBV4-1, with TRBD1 as a possible D gene (6 bases). With 2 bases removed from V and 2 bases from J, the gap between germline ends came to 10 bases. CDR1 and CDR2 from the germline V gene are MGHRA and YSYEKL. The CDR3 has 15 amino acids.

This chain uses TRBV2 with TRBJ2-1, with 8 bases fitting TRBD1. Germline V gives CDR1 SNHLY, CDR2 FYNNEI. The CDR3 runs to 15 residues. V shed 3 bases, J shed 9 bases, and the junction held 10 bases outside the gene matches. The CDR3 DNA reads as TGTGCCAGCAGTGATGGACAGGGTGTTGTTGGTGAGCAGTTCTTC. Protein sequence: CASSDGQGVVGEQFF.

The V and J genes are TRBV18 and TRBJ1-2, with D maybe TRBD1 (5 bases). The CDR3 covers 13 residues. Germline assignment: CDR1 KGHSH and CDR2 LQKENI. The V gene lost 4 bases and the J gene lost 7 bases, with 13 bases spanning the gap. CDR3 loop: CASSLSGDGGYTF. The CDR3 DNA reads as TGTGCCAGCTCACTAAGCGGGGACGGTGGCTACACCTTC.

This chain uses TRBV5-1 with TRBJ2-7; 10 bases are shared with TRBD2. The CDR3 extends over 14 amino acids. Germline V gives CDR1 SGHRS, CDR2 YFSETQ. The V segment lost 4 bases and the J segment 6 bases; nucleotides outside the gene matches: 7. The CDR3 bases are TGCGCCAGCAGCCAAGCGGGAGGGTTGATCGAGCAGTACTTC. It encodes CASSQAGGLIEQYF.